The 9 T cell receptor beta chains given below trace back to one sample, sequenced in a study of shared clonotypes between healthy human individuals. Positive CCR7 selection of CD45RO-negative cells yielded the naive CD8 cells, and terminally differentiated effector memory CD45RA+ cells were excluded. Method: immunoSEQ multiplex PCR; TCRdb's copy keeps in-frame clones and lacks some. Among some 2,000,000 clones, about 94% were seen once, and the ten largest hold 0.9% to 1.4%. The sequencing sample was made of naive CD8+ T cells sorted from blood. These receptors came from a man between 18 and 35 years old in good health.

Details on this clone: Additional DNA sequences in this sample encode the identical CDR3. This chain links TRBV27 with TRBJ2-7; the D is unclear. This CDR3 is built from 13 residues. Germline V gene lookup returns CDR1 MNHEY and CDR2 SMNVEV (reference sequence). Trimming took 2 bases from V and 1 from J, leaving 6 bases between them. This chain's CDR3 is CASSLAESYEQYF. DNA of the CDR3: TGTGCCAGCAGTTTAGCCGAATCCTACGAGCAGTACTTC.

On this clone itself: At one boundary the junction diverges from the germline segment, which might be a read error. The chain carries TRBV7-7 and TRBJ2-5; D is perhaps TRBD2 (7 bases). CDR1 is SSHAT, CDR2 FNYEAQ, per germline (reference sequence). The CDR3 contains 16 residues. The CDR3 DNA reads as TGTGCTAGCAGCTTAGAGGGCCGGGGGGCCGAAGAGACCCAGTACTTC. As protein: CASSLEGRGAEETQYF.

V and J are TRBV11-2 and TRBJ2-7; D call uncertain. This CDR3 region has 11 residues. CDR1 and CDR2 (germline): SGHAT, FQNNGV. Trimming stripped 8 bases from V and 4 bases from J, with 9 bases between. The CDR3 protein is CASGITYEQYF. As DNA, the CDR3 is TGTGCCAGCGGGATTACGTACGAGCAGTACTTC.

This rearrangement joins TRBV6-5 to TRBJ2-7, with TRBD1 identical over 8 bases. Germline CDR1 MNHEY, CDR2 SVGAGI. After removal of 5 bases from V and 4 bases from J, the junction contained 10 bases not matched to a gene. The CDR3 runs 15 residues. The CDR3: CASSTPYRGVYEQYF. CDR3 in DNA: TGTGCCAGCAGTACGCCTTACAGGGGGGTTTACGAGCAGTACTTC.

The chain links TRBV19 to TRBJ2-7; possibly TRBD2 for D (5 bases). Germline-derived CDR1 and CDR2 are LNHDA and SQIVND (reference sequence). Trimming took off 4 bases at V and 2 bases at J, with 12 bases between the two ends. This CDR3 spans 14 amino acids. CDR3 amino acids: CASSTLGGAYEQYF. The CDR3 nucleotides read TGTGCCAGTAGTACCCTCGGAGGCGCCTACGAGCAGTACTTC.

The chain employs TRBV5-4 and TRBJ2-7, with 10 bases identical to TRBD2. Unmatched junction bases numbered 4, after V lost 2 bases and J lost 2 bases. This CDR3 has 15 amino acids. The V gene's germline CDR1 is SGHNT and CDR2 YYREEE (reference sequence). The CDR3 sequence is CASSFASGSTYEQYF. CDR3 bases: TGTGCCAGCAGCTTCGCTAGCGGGAGTACCTACGAGCAGTACTTC.

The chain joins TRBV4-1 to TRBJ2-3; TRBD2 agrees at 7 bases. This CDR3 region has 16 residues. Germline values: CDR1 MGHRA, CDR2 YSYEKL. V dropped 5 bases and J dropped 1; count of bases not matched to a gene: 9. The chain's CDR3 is CASSNPLAAGTDTQYF. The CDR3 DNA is TGCGCCAGCAGCAACCCCCTAGCGGCAGGCACAGATACGCAGTATTTT.

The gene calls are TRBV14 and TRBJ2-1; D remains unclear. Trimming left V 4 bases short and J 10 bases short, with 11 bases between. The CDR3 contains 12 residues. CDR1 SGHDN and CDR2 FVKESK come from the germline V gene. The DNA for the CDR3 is TGTGCCAGCAGCCTCGCATCTTGGGAGCAGTTCTTC. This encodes CASSLASWEQFF.

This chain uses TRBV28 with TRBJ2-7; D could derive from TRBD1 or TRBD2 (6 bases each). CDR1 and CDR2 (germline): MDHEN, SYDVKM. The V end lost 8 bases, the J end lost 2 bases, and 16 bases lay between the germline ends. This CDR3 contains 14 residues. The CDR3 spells CASSYVGGTYEQYF. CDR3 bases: TGTGCCAGCTCCTATGTGGGGGGCACCTACGAGCAGTACTTC.